This TCR beta chain came from a study of vaccination and CD4 T cells after COVID-19. Noted treatment: roughly ten-day PBMC culture with coronavirus spike peptide pools or control peptides (ViraFEST assay). CDR1 and CDR2 (germline): DFQATT, SNEGSKA (reference sequence). The CDR3 is 14 residues long. V was cut by 3 bases and J by 2 bases, with 12 bases left in between. Regarding this clonotype: The antigen is not known.

With the Oncomine TCR Beta short-read assay, DNA from cultured CD4+ T cells was sequenced. TCRdb re-analysed the PCR reads in MiXCR, keeping a single row per CDR3 protein. The data hold 9,500 to 15,000 distinct CDR3 sequences, with around 50% observed a single time. The sequenced material came from CD4+ T cells from blood, cultured in vitro. The sequence derives from a human donor who had recovered from COVID-19. The V call is TRBV20-1, the J call TRBJ2-3; the D gene is possibly TRBD2 (6 bases). In DNA form, the CDR3 reads TGCAGTGCTAGTAGGGACTCCAACACAGATACGCAGTATTTT. Protein product: CSASRDSNTDTQYF.